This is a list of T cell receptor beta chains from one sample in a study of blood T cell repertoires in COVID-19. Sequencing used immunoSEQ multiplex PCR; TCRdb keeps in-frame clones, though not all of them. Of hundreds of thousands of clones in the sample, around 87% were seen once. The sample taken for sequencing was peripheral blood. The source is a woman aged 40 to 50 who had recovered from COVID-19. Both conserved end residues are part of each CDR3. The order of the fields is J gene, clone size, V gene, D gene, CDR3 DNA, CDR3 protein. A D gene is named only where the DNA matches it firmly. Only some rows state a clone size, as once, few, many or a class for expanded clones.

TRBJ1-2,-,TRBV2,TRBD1,TGTGCCAGCAGTTGGACAGGGATAGATGGCTACACCTTC,CASSWTGIDGYTF
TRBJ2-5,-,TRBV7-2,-,TGTGCCAGCAGCTTCTATCTAGCGCGGGAAGAGACCCAGTACTTC,CASSFYLAREETQYF
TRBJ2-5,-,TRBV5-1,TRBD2,TGCGCCAGCAGGCCCCTTGAGGCGGGGGTACAAGAGACCCAGTACTTC,CASRPLEAGVQETQYF
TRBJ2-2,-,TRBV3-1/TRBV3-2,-,TGTGCCAGCAGCAAGGGACTTCCACCCCGACCCGGGGAGCTGTTTTTT,CASSKGLPPRPGELFF
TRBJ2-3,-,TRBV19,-,TGTGCCACCGCTCGGGGGAGCACAGATACGCAGTATTTT,CATARGSTDTQYF
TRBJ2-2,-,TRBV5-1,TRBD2,TGCGCCAGCAGCCCACAAGAGGGACTAGCGAACACCGGGGAGCTGTTTTTT,CASSPQEGLANTGELFF
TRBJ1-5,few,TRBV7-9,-,TGTGCCAGCAGCTTAGTGGCGGAGCCGCCCCAGCATTTT,CASSLVAEPPQHF
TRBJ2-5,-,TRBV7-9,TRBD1,TGTGCCAGCAGTCACAGGGGTGGTGAGACCCAGTACTTC,CASSHRGGETQYF
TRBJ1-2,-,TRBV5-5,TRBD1,TGTGCCAGCAAGCTACAGGGGGCGGATTATGGCTACACCTTC,CASKLQGADYGYTF
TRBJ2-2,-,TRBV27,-,TGTGCCAGCAGTTTAGGCCTGAACACCGGGGAGCTGTTTTTT,CASSLGLNTGELFF
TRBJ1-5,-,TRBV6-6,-,TGTGCCAGCAGGGGGGGTTTGAATCAGCCCCAGCATTTT,CASRGGLNQPQHF
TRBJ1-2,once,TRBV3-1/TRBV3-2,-,TGTGCCAGCAGGCTCAGGGGCTATGGCTACACCTTC,CASRLRGYGYTF
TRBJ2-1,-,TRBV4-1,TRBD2,TGCGCCAGCAGCCGGACTCCTAGCGGGGGTAAATCCTACAATGAGCAGTTCTTC,CASSRTPSGGKSYNEQFF
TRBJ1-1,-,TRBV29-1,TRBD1,TGCAGCGCAAGTAGGGCAGGGGGGTCCAAAGGAACTGAAGCTTTCTTT,CSASRAGGSKGTEAFF
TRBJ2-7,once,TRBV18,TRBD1,TGTGCCAGCTCACCAGCCGGGACAGGGTACGTCTACGAGCAGTACTTC,CASSPAGTGYVYEQYF
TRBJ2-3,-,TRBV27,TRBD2,TGTGCCAGCAGAAGACTAGAGCGGGGTACGTTAGATACGCAGTATTTT,CASRRLERGTLDTQYF
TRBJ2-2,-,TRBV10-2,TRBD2,TGCGCCAGCAGCGGGAGGATAGCGGGGGCTCTGAACACCGGGGAGCTGTTTTTT,CASSGRIAGALNTGELFF
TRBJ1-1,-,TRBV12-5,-,TGTGCTAGCGGGAACTTCGAAGCTTTCTTT,CASGNFEAFF
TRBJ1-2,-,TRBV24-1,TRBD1,TGTGCCACCAGTAAAACAGGGGTCGGCTACACCTTC,CATSKTGVGYTF
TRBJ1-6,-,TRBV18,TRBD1,TGTGCCAGCTCTCTGAATCCGGGACAGCTTAATTCACCCCTCCACTTT,CASSLNPGQLNSPLHF
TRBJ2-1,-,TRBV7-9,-,TGTGCCAGCAGCTTACTGGGCCCCTCCTACAATGAGCAGTTCTTC,CASSLLGPSYNEQFF
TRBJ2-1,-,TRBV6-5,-,TGTGCCAGCAGTTACCCGGACAGTGGTTGGCAGTTCTTC,CASSYPDSGWQFF
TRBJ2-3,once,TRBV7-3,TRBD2,TGTGCCAGCAGCTCCCCGGGGAGCGGGGGCGATCACACAGATACGCAGTATTTT,CASSSPGSGGDHTDTQYF
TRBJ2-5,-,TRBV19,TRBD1,TGTGCCACCAAATCCTCAACGAGGGGGCTAGGGGAGACCCAGTACTTC,CATKSSTRGLGETQYF
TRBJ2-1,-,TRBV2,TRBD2,TGTGCCAGCAGTGAGCGGGGGAACTACAATGAGCAGTTCTTC,CASSERGNYNEQFF
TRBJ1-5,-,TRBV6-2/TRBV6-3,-,TGTGCCAGCAGTTGGCGCGGAGTAGGCAATCAGCCCCAGCATTTT,CASSWRGVGNQPQHF
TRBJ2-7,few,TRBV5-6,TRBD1,TGTGCCAGCAGCTACAAGGACAGGGTCCTCTACGAGCAGTACTTC,CASSYKDRVLYEQYF
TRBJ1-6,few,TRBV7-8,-,TGTGCCAGCAGCCCCACAGGGAGGGGGTCGGCACCCCTCCACTTT,CASSPTGRGSAPLHF
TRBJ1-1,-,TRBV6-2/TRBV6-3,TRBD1,TGTGCCAGCAGTCTGACAGGGGGCACTGAAGCTTTCTTT,CASSLTGGTEAFF
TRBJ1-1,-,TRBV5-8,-,TGTGCCAGCAGCGTAAAGGGCGGCGGGGACACTGAAGCTTTCTTT,CASSVKGGGDTEAFF
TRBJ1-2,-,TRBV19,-,TGTGCCAGTACCCTGCGGGACTATGGCTACACCTTC,CASTLRDYGYTF
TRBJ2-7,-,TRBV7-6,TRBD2,TGTGCCAGCAGCCAGCTAGCGGGGCTTACCTACGAGCAGTACTTC,CASSQLAGLTYEQYF
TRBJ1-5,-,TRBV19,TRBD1,TGTGCCAGTAGTATAGGAGGGACAGTGAATCAGCCCCAGCATTTT,CASSIGGTVNQPQHF
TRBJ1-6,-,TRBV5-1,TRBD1,TGCGCCAGCAGCGAGGGGTGGGGACAGCCATCACCCCTCCACTTT,CASSEGWGQPSPLHF
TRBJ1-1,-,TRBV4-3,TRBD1,TGCGCCAGCAGCCAGACAGGGGGCTGGGGGACTGAAGCTTTCTTT,CASSQTGGWGTEAFF
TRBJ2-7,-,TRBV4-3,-,TGCGCCAGCAGCCAAGCGTCAGGGGTCGGCTACGAGCAGTACTTC,CASSQASGVGYEQYF
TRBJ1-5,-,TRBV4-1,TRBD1,TGCGCCAGCAGCCAAGCAGGGGGCAGCAATCAGCCCCAGCATTTT,CASSQAGGSNQPQHF
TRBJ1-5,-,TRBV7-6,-,TGTGCCAGCAGCTACAGTGCAGATCAGCCCCAGCATTTT,CASSYSADQPQHF
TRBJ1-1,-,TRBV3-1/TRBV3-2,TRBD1,TGTGCCAGCAGCCTTCTCGGACAGGGTGGAACTGAAGCTTTCTTT,CASSLLGQGGTEAFF
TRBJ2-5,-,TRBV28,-,TGTGCCAGCAGTTTATGGGACTCTAGGGTAGAGACCCAGTACTTC,CASSLWDSRVETQYF
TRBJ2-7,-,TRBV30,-,TGTGCCTGGAGTGTATCGTCCTACGAGCAGTACTTC,CAWSVSSYEQYF
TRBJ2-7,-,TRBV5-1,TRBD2,TGCGCCAGCAGCTTGGATCCGGGAGGCTCCTACGAGCAGTACTTC,CASSLDPGGSYEQYF
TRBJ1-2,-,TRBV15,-,TGTGCCACCAGCAGAGGGGCGTCCAGCCATAGCACCTTC,CATSRGASSHSTF
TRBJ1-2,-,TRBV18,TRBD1,TGTGCCAGCTCACCACCCCAACAGGGGTACCTAAACTATGGCTACACCTTC,CASSPPQQGYLNYGYTF
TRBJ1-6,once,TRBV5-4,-,TGTGCCAGCAGCCGCGCCCAGGGATCAGGTTTTAGCTCCTATAATTCACCCCTCCACTTT,CASSRAQGSGFSSYNSPLHF
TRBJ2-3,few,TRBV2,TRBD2,TGTGCCAGCACCGGACTAGCGGGGGGGCCATATACGCAGTATTTT,CASTGLAGGPYTQYF